Presented here are 23 T cell receptor beta chains from one specimen sequenced in a study of shared clonotypes between healthy human individuals. Sequencing was performed with immunoSEQ multiplex PCR; in TCRdb, only in-frame clones are kept and a portion is missing. The sample shows some 500,000 clones, more than 70% of them seen only once. The sequenced sample consisted of PBMCs. The receptors were sampled from a woman between 40 and 55 years old in good health. Some clones in this sample may be carry-over from other donors' samples.

The chain joins TRBV29-1 to TRBJ2-7; D might be TRBD1 (6 bases). Trimming stripped 4 bases from V and 4 bases from J, with 11 bases between. This CDR3 is built from 12 residues. Germline loops: CDR1 SQVTM, CDR2 ANQGSEA. The CDR3 loop is CSVGSGTYEQYF. The DNA of the CDR3 is TGCAGCGTTGGATCAGGGACATACGAGCAGTACTTC.

Comments on this clone: A far larger clone is one nucleotide away, so this likely arose from a read error. This sample also contains other DNA sequences that code for the same CDR3. The J gene is TRBJ2-1, the V gene TRBV30; the D call may be TRBD1 or TRBD2 (6 bases each). This CDR3 region has 13 residues. Germline V gene lookup returns CDR1 GTSNPN and CDR2 SVGIG (reference sequence). The DNA of the CDR3 is TGTGCCTGGAGAACAGGGAGGTTGAATGAGCAATTCTTC. It codes for CAWRTGRLNEQFF.

This sequence joins TRBV12-1 and TRBJ1-5. TRBV12-1 constitutes a pseudogene. The CDR3 is 15 amino acids. CDR3 loop: CASSFCSGFNQPQHF. CDR3 nucleotides: TGTGCCAGCAGCTTTTGTTCCGGATTCAATCAGCCCCAGCATTTT.

Many counts were recorded for this clone. The rearrangement uses TRBV7-3 and TRBJ1-1; D not certain. Germline-derived CDR1 and CDR2 are SGHTA and FQGTGA. The CDR3 is 14 residues long. The V end lost 2 bases, the J end lost 1 base, and 8 bases lay between the germline ends. The CDR3 coding sequence is TGTGCCAGCAGCTTATTTAGTGGGAACACTGAAGCTTTCTTT. Protein sequence: CASSLFSGNTEAFF.

This clone was observed a single time. The rearrangement links TRBV5-6 to TRBJ2-4; TRBD1 aligns across 9 bases. This CDR3 has 14 amino acids. Germline assignment: CDR1 SGHDT and CDR2 YYEEEE. J gave up 7 bases and V 3 bases, and 5 bases lay outside the gene matches. CDR3 sequence: CASSYRDRENIQYF. Here the CDR3 DNA reads TGTGCCAGCAGCTACCGGGACAGGGAGAACATTCAGTACTTC.

The V call is TRBV27, the J call TRBJ2-1, with D uncertain. V lost 7 bases and J lost 5, with 15 bases in between. CDR1 and CDR2 from the germline V gene are MNHEY and SMNVEV (reference sequence). The CDR3 extends over 14 amino acids. CDR3 sequence (DNA): TGTGCCAGCACCGGGTCCCTAGGGCACAATGAGCAGTTCTTC. This sequence encodes CASTGSLGHNEQFF.

Many counts were recorded for this clone. The chain joins TRBV29-1 to TRBJ2-3, with a possible D match to TRBD2 (6 bases). V was cut by 6 bases and J by 6 bases, with 13 bases left in between. The CDR3 runs 12 residues. Germline assignment: CDR1 SQVTM and CDR2 ANQGSEA. For the CDR3, the DNA is TGCAGCGTACAGGCGGCGGGGGATACGCAGTATTTT. It translates to CSVQAAGDTQYF.

The J gene is TRBJ2-3, the V gene TRBV7-6, with 8 bases aligning to TRBD2. Germline loops: CDR1 SGHVS, CDR2 FNYEAQ. The CDR3 is 15 residues long. V was pared by 5 bases and J by 0 bases, with 4 bases of the junction left unmatched. In DNA form, the CDR3 reads TGTGCCAGCAGCATAACTAGCGGAAGCACAGATACGCAGTATTTT. Translation gives CASSITSGSTDTQYF. Full variable domain (rest looked up from reference TRBV7-6 and TRBJ2-3): GAGVSQSPRYKVTKRGQDVALRCDPISGHVSLYWYRQALGQGPEFLTYFNYEAQQDKSGLPNDRFSAERPEGSISTLTIQRTEQRDSAMYRCASSITSGSTDTQYFGPGTRLTVL.

Concerning this clone itself: A clone one base away is much larger, so this may be a read error. The V and J genes are TRBV28 and TRBJ2-7, with a tentative D call TRBD2 (6 bases). V lost 6 bases and J lost 0, with 15 bases in between. The CDR3 totals 15 residues. Germline lookup yields CDR1 MDHEN and CDR2 SYDVKM. CDR3 in amino acids: CASSPSERSSYEQYF. The CDR3 DNA reads as TGTGCCAGCAGCCCTAGCGAGAGGAGCTCCTACGAGCAGTACTTC.

The chain joins TRBV9 to TRBJ1-1, with 7 bases identical to TRBD1. The CDR3 runs 15 residues. Germline V gives CDR1 SGDLS, CDR2 YYNGEE. Trimming at V came to 4 bases and at J to 1 base, leaving 7 bases not matched to a gene. The CDR3 reads CASSPRQGQNTEAFF. In nucleotides, the CDR3 is TGTGCCAGCAGCCCAAGACAGGGCCAGAACACTGAAGCTTTCTTT.

This rearrangement joins TRBV5-1 to TRBJ2-1; TRBD2 matches 12 bases. Germline loops: CDR1 SGHRS, CDR2 YFSETQ. V gave up 0 bases and J gave up 2 bases; unmatched junction bases: 3. There are 17 residues in the CDR3. The chain's CDR3 is CASSLGLAGVAYNEQFF. The CDR3 DNA sequence: TGCGCCAGCAGCTTGGGACTAGCGGGAGTCGCCTACAATGAGCAGTTCTTC.

The J gene is TRBJ1-2, the V gene TRBV5-6, with D possibly matching TRBD1 (5 bases). Germline V gene lookup returns CDR1 SGHDT and CDR2 YYEEEE. The V and J ends lost 4 bases and 4 bases respectively, with 8 bases between them. The CDR3 sequence is 12 residues long. The CDR3 protein is CASSPGPYGYTF. In DNA, the CDR3 is TGTGCCAGCAGCCCGGGACCCTATGGCTACACCTTC.

This clone was recorded many times. Mismatch with germline at one junction end may stem from a read error. The V call is TRBV2, the J call TRBJ2-7; 8 bases match TRBD2. Germline V gives CDR1 SNHLY, CDR2 FYNNEI. This CDR3 is 14 amino acids long. Here the CDR3 DNA reads TGTGCCAGCAGTGAAGGGACTAGCATCTACCAGCAGTACTTC. As protein: CASSEGTSIYQQYF. Full variable domain (rest looked up from reference TRBV2 and TRBJ2-7): EPEVTQTPSHQVTQMGQEVILRCVPISNHLYFYWYRQILGQKVEFLVSFYNNEISEKSEIFDDQFSVERPDGSNFTLKIRSTKLEDSAMYFCASSEGTSIYQQYFGPGTRLTVT.

This clone came up a few times. The chain uses TRBV4-1 and TRBJ1-1, with 7 bases matching TRBD1. This CDR3 contains 12 residues. Germline V gene sequence: CDR1 MGHRA, CDR2 YSYEKL. The V gene end was trimmed by 2 bases and the J gene end by 7 bases; junction bases not matched to a gene: 1. For the CDR3, the DNA is TGCGCCAGCAGCCAATACAGGGGTGAAGCTTTCTTT. Its translation is CASSQYRGEAFF.

This clone was counted between two and nine times. This chain connects TRBV13 to TRBJ1-3, with D maybe TRBD1 (5 bases). Germline lookup yields CDR1 PRHDT and CDR2 FYEKMQ (reference sequence). Deletions cut 3 bases from V and 4 bases from J, with 10 bases between. The CDR3 is 14 residues long. Here the CDR3 DNA reads TGTGCCAGCAGCTTTCAGGGCGTCGGAAACACCATATATTTT. This codes for CASSFQGVGNTIYF.

The CDR3 DNA is TGTGCCAGCAGCCCCGGGACTAGCGGGAGTTACGAGCAGTACTTC. Amino acid sequence: CASSPGTSGSYEQYF. V is TRBV27 and J is TRBJ2-5; TRBD2 aligns across 14 bases. Near its end, the DNA agrees better with TRBJ2-7, so the J call may be wrong. Germline loops: CDR1 MNHEY, CDR2 SMNVEV (reference sequence). There are 15 residues in the CDR3.

The CDR3 DNA reads as TGTGCCAGCAGTTCGGGGGGGCGATTCTCTGGAAACACCATATATTTT. Its translation: CASSSGGRFSGNTIYF. The chain couples TRBV27 to TRBJ1-3; TRBD1 might be the D (6 bases). The CDR3 has 16 residues. V was clipped by 4 bases and J by 0 bases, with 13 bases between them. CDR1 is MNHEY, CDR2 SMNVEV, per germline (reference sequence).

With regard to this clone: A far larger clone differs by one base, so this is likely a read error. The rearrangement uses TRBV11-2 and TRBJ2-7; 7 positions agree with TRBD2. CDR1 is SGHAT, CDR2 FQNNGV, per germline. This CDR3 spans 15 amino acids. J gave up 2 bases and V 5 bases, and 9 bases lay outside the gene matches. CDR3 DNA: TGTGCCAGCAGCCCACTATCGGGAGGTCCCTACGAGCAGTACTTC. It specifies CASSPLSGGPYEQYF.

This clone was counted at least ten times. The chain uses TRBV28 and TRBJ2-5; 10 bases are a match to TRBD1. The CDR3 runs to 15 residues. J gave up 1 base and V 6 bases, and 5 bases lay outside the gene matches. Germline CDR1 and CDR2: MDHEN and SYDVKM. The CDR3 region has the DNA TGTGCCAGCAGGAATTGGACAGGGGGCCAAGAGACCCAGTACTTC. Protein product: CASRNWTGGQETQYF.

The chain uses TRBV7-8 and TRBJ2-7; 7 bases are shared with TRBD2. Germline CDR1 is SGHVS and CDR2 is FQNEAQ. The CDR3 sequence is 19 residues long. The ends lost 2 bases at V and 3 bases at J; junction bases unmatched: 19. DNA of the CDR3: TGTGCCAGCAGCTTATTTCGATTAGGGGCGGGGGAGACCCGCTACGAGCAGTACTTC. Its translation is CASSLFRLGAGETRYEQYF.

In regard to this clone: A far larger clone differs by one base, so this is likely a read error. The chain joins TRBV6-6 to TRBJ1-6; no firm D call. CDR3 size: 14 residues. CDR1 is MNHNY, CDR2 SVGAGI, per germline (reference sequence). CDR3 sequence: CAGSYAGVDSPLHF. The DNA for the CDR3 is TGTGCCGGCAGTTATGCCGGGGTTGATTCACCCCTCCACTTT.

J is TRBJ2-3 and V is TRBV30; D is unresolved. CDR1 is GTSNPN, CDR2 SVGIG, per germline (reference sequence). V was shortened by 1 base and J by 4 bases, with 6 bases between the two germline ends. The CDR3 covers 12 residues. CDR3 amino acids: CAWSAGSDTQYF. The DNA of the CDR3 is TGTGCCTGGAGTGCCGGTTCAGATACGCAGTATTTT. The full variable domain, rest sourced from reference TRBV30 and TRBJ2-3, is SQTIHQWPATLVQPVGSPLSLECTVEGTSNPNLYWYRQAAGRGLQLLFYSVGIGQISSEVPQNLSASRPQDRQFILSSKKLLLSDSGFYLCAWSAGSDTQYFGPGTRLTVL.

Concerning this clone: A far larger clone differs by one base, so this is likely a read error. This same CDR3 is encoded by further DNA sequences in the sample. This sequence joins TRBV18 and TRBJ2-5; D might be TRBD2 (6 bases). The CDR3 contains 14 residues. V lost 3 bases to trimming and J lost 11 bases, with 19 bases between them. Germline CDR1 reads KGHSH; CDR2 reads LQKENI. For the CDR3, the DNA is TGTGCCAGCTCACCTCCTCGGGACGACCGGGAGCAGTACTTC. This codes for CASSPPRDDREQYF.